This TCR beta chain was documented in a study of cytomegalovirus exposure and HLA in healthy donors. Study results and limitations: The authors judged a highly shared variant cluster likely a sequencing artifact. HLA-A and HLA-B allele assignments for most subjects were reportedly predicted accurately using TCR beta sequences. Analysis was performed later, and it showed HLA-associated TCR beta chains to be more clonally expanded than equally common others.

PCR used 60 Vbeta primers and 13 Jbeta primers. Method: immunoSEQ multiplex PCR; TCRdb's copy keeps in-frame clones and lacks some. The repertoire includes just under 80,000 clones, over 65% of them detected once, and 4% to 5% sits in the top ten. On this clone: Its matching antigen is unknown.

The V and J ends lost 1 base and 0 bases respectively, with 13 bases between them. Germline V gene sequence: CDR1 MNHNS, CDR2 SASEGT. The CDR3 has 16 amino acids. This chain uses TRBV6-1 with TRBJ2-7; D not certain. The source is a man in his forties in good health and CMV-seronegative. The sequenced material came from PBMCs. The CDR3 sequence is CASSEERQQTSYEQYF. The CDR3 DNA reads TGTGCCAGCAGTGAAGAAAGGCAACAGACCTCCTACGAGCAGTACTTC.